Below are 8 T cell receptor beta chains sequenced from a single sample in a study of cytomegalovirus exposure and HLA in healthy donors. A multiplex PCR was run with 60 Vbeta primers and 13 Jbeta primers. Here immunoSEQ multiplex PCR was the method, and the copy in TCRdb shows in-frame clones only, minus some. Counted here are around 63,000 clones, more than 65% occurring once; the ten biggest clones make up just under 3%. The sample comprised PBMCs. Source of these receptors: a woman in her 30s in good health and CMV-seronegative.

The chain uses TRBV11-2 and TRBJ1-1; a possible D gene is TRBD1 (5 bases). This CDR3 region has 15 residues. V was clipped by 3 bases and J by 1 base, with 12 bases between them. The germline gives CDR1 SGHAT, CDR2 FQNNGV. As DNA, the CDR3 is TGTGCCAGCAGCTTGAGTGACAGTTCGAACACTGAAGCTTTCTTT. Amino acids: CASSLSDSSNTEAFF.

The sample holds one count of this clone. J is TRBJ2-1 and V is TRBV19, with D unresolved. The V and J ends lost 2 bases and 0 bases respectively, with 11 bases between them. The CDR3 has 16 residues. In germline, CDR1 is LNHDA, CDR2 SQIVND (reference sequence). CDR3 sequence reads: CASSIRGSSSYNEQFF. The CDR3 nucleotides read TGTGCCAGTAGTATAAGAGGCTCGAGCTCCTACAATGAGCAGTTCTTC.

The V gene is TRBV11-3, the J gene TRBJ2-2, with 11 bases lining up with TRBD2. Germline V gene lookup returns CDR1 SGHNT and CDR2 YENEEA. The CDR3 sequence is 15 residues long. With 5 bases clipped from V and 6 bases from J, the junction kept 5 bases outside the gene matches. The CDR3 loop is CASSRLAGKSGELFF. CDR3 nucleotides: TGTGCCAGCAGCCGACTAGCGGGAAAGTCCGGGGAGCTGTTTTTT.

The rearrangement joins TRBV6-1 to TRBJ1-1; 8 positions agree with TRBD1. V lost 7 bases and J lost 4; bases outside the gene matches: 5. In germline, CDR1 is MNHNS, CDR2 SASEGT. CDR3 size: 13 residues. CDR3 sequence: CASIRGQSTEAFF. The CDR3, as DNA: TGTGCCAGCATCAGGGGGCAGAGCACTGAAGCTTTCTTT.

The genes are TRBV11-2 and TRBJ1-5; D is uncertain. With 5 bases removed from V and 9 bases from J, the gap between germline ends came to 17 bases. Germline V CDR1 and CDR2: SGHAT, FQNNGV. The CDR3 is made up of 14 amino acids. CDR3 region: CASSVTTSPGPQHF. The DNA of the CDR3 is TGTGCCAGCAGCGTCACGACTTCCCCGGGGCCCCAGCATTTT.

The chain recombines TRBV5-1 with TRBJ2-5; no definite D call. This CDR3 contains 14 residues. Trimming left V 0 bases short and J 2 bases short, with 8 bases between. The germline gives CDR1 SGHRS, CDR2 YFSETQ. CDR3 residues: CASSLGAVQETQYF. As DNA, the CDR3 is TGCGCCAGCAGCTTGGGGGCAGTGCAAGAGACCCAGTACTTC.

In its sample, this clone was seen once. This chain uses TRBV7-9 with TRBJ1-2; 7 bases agree with TRBD1. The CDR3 loop spans 15 amino acids. Per germline, CDR1 SEHNR and CDR2 FQNEAQ (reference sequence). J lost 8 bases, V lost 5 bases, and 14 bases had no gene match. The CDR3 nucleotides read TGTGCCAGCAGCGTTACTACCGACAGGGTGAAAGGCTACACCTTC. This translates into CASSVTTDRVKGYTF.

A few counts support this clone. The chain joins TRBV19 to TRBJ2-3, with 8 bases that match TRBD2. CDR1 and CDR2 from the germline V gene are LNHDA and SQIVND (reference sequence). CDR3 size: 12 residues. Here the CDR3 DNA reads TGTGCTAGCGGGGCTAACACAGATACGCAGTATTTT. This translates into CASGANTDTQYF.